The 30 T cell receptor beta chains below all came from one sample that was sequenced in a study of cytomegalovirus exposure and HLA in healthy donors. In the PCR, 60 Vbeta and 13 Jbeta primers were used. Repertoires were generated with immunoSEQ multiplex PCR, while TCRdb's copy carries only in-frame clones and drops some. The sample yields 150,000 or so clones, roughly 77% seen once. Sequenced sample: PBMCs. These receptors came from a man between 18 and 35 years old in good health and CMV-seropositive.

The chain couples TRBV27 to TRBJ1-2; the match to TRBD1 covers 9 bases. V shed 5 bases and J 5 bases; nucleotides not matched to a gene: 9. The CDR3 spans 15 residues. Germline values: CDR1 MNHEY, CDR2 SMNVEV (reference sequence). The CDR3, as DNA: TGTGCCAGCAGTGAGAAGGGACAGGGCTTGTATGGCTACACCTTC. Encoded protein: CASSEKGQGLYGYTF.

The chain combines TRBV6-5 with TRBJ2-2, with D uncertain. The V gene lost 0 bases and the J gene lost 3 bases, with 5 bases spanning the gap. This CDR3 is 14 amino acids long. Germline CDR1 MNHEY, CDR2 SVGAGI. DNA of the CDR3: TGTGCCAGCAGTTACTCGGGCTACACCGGGGAGCTGTTTTTT. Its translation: CASSYSGYTGELFF.

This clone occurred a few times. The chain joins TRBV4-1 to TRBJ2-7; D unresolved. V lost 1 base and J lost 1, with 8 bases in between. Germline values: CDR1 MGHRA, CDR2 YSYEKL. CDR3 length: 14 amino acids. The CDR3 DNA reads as TGCGCCAGCAGCCAAGGAGGCGGATCCTACGAGCAGTACTTC. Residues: CASSQGGGSYEQYF.

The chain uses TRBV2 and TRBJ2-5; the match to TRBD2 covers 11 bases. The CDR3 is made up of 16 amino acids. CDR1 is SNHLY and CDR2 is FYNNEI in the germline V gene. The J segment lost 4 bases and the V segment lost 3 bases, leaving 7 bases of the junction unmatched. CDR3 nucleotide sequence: TGTGCCAGCAGTGAGGTGCGGCTAGCGGGAGGAGAGACCCAGTACTTC. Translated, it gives CASSEVRLAGGETQYF.

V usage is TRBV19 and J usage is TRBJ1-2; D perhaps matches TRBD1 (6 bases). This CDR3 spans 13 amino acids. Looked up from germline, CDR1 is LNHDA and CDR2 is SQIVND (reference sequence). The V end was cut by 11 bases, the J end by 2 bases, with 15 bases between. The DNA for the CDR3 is TGTGCCGGATCGGACAGTGAGAACTATGGCTACACCTTC. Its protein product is CAGSDSENYGYTF. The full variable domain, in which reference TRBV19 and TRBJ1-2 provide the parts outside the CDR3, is DGGITQSPKYLFRKEGQNVTLSCEQNLNHDAMYWYRQDPGQGLRLIYYSQIVNDFQKGDIAEGYSVSREKKESFPLTVTSAQKNPTAFYLCAGSDSENYGYTFGSGTRLTVV.

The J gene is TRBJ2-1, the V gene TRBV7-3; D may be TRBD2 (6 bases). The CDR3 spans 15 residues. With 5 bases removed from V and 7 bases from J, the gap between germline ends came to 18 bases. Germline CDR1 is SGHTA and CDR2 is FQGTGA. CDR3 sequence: CASSQGLVGLNEQFF. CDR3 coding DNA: TGTGCCAGCAGCCAGGGACTTGTGGGTCTGAATGAGCAGTTCTTC.

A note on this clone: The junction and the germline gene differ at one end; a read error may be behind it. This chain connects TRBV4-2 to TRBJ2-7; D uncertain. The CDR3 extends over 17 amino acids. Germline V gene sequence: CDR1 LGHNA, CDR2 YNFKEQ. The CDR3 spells CASRQGTFQPGSYEQYF. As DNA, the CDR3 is TGTGCCAGCCGCCAAGGTACGTTTCAGCCGGGCTCCTACGAGCAGTACTTC.

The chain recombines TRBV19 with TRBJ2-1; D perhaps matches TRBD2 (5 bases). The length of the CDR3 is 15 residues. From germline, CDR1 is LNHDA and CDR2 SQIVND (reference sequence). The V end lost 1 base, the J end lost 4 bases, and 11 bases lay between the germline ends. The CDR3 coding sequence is TGTGCCAGTAGTATAGGAGCGGTCGCATACAATGAGCAGTTCTTC. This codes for CASSIGAVAYNEQFF.

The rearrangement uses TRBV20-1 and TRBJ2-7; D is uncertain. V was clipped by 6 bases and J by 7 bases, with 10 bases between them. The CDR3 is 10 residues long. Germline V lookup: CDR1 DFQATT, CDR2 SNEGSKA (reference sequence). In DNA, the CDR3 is TGCAGTGCGTGGTCCCAGGAGCAGTACTTC. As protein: CSAWSQEQYF.

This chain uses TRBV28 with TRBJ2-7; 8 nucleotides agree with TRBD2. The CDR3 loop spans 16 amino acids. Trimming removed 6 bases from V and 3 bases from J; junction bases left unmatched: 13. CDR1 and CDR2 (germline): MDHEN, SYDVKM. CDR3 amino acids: CASSEPTSGLFYEQYF. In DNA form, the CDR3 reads TGTGCCAGCAGCGAACCCACTAGCGGACTATTCTACGAGCAGTACTTC.

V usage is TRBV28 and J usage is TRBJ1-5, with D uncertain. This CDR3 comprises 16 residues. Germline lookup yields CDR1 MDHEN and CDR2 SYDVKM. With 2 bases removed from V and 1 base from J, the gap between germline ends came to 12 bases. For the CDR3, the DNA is TGTGCCAGCAGTTTAGTTACAGCTGGGAGCAATCAGCCCCAGCATTTT. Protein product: CASSLVTAGSNQPQHF. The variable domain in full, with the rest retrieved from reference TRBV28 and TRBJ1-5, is DVKVTQSSRYLVKRTGEKVFLECVQDMDHENMFWYRQDPGLGLRLIYFSYDVKMKEKGDIPEGYSVSREKKERFSLILESASTNQTSMYLCASSLVTAGSNQPQHFGDGTRLSIL.

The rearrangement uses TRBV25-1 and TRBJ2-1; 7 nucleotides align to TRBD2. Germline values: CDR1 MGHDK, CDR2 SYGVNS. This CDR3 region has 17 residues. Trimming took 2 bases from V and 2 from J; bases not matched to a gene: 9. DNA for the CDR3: TGTGCCAGCAGTGAACCCCTTTCGGGGAGGGCCTACAATGAGCAGTTCTTC. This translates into CASSEPLSGRAYNEQFF.

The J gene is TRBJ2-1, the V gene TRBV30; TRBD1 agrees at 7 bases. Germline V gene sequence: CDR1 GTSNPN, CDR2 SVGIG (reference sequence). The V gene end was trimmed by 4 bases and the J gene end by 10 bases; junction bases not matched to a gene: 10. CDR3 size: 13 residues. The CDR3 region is CAWTSTGFGEQFF. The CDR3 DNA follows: TGTGCCTGGACGTCGACAGGGTTTGGCGAGCAGTTCTTC. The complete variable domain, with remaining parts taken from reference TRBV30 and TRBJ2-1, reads SQTIHQWPATLVQPVGSPLSLECTVEGTSNPNLYWYRQAAGRGLQLLFYSVGIGQISSEVPQNLSASRPQDRQFILSSKKLLLSDSGFYLCAWTSTGFGEQFFGPGTRLTVL.

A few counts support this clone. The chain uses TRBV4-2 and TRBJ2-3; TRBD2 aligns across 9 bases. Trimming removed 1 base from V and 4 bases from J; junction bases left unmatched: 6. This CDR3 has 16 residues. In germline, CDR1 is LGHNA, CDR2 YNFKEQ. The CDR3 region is CASSQGQAGGSDTQYF. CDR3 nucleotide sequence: TGTGCCAGCAGCCAAGGGCAAGCGGGAGGTTCAGATACGCAGTATTTT.

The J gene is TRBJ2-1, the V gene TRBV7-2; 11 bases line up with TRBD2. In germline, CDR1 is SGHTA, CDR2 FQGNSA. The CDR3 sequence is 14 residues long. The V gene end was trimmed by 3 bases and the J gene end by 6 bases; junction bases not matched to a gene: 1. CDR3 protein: CASSFLAGGNEQFF. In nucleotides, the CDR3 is TGTGCCAGCAGCTTCCTAGCGGGAGGCAATGAGCAGTTCTTC.

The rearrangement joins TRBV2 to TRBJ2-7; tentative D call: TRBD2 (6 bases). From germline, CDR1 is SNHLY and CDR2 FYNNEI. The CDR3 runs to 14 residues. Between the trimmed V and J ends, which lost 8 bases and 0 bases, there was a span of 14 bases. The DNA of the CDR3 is TGTGCCAGCCTCCTCGGGAGCCTCTCCTACGAGCAGTACTTC. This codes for CASLLGSLSYEQYF.

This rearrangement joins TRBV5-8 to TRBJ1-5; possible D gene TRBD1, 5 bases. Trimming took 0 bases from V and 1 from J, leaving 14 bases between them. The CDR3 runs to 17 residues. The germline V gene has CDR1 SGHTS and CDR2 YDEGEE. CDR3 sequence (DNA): TGTGCCAGCAGCTTGGCCTCGGCGGGGGTGAGCAATCAGCCCCAGCATTTT. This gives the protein CASSLASAGVSNQPQHF.

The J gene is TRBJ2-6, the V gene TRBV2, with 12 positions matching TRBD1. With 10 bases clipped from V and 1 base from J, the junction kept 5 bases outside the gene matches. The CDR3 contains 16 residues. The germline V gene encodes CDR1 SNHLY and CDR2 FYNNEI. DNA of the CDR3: TGTGCCATCCCGGGACAGGGGGCATCTGGGGCCAACGTCCTGACTTTC. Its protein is CAIPGQGASGANVLTF.

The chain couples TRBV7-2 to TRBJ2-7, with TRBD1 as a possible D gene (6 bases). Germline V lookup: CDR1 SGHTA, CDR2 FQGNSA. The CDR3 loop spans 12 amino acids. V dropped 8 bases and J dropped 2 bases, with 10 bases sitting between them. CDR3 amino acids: CASGGQTYEQYF. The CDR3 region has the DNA TGTGCCAGCGGTGGACAGACCTACGAGCAGTACTTC.

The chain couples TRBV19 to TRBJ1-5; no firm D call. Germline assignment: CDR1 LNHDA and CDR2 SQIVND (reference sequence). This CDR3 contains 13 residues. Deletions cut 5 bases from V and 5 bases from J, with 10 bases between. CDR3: CASSVGRDQPQHF. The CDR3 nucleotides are TGTGCCAGTAGTGTTGGGCGGGATCAGCCCCAGCATTTT.

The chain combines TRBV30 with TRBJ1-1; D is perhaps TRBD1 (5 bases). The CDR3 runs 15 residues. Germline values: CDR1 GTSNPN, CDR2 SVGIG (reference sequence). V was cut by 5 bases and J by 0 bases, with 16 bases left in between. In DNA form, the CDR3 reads TGTGCCTGGTCTATCGTTAGGGGAATGAACACTGAAGCTTTCTTT. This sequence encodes CAWSIVRGMNTEAFF.

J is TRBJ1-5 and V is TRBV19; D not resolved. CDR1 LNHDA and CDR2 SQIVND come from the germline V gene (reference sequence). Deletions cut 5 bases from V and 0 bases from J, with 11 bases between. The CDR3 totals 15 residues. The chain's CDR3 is CASSDQRYSNQPQHF. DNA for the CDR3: TGTGCCAGTAGTGATCAGAGGTATAGCAATCAGCCCCAGCATTTT. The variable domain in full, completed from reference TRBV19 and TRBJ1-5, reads DGGITQSPKYLFRKEGQNVTLSCEQNLNHDAMYWYRQDPGQGLRLIYYSQIVNDFQKGDIAEGYSVSREKKESFPLTVTSAQKNPTAFYLCASSDQRYSNQPQHFGDGTRLSIL.

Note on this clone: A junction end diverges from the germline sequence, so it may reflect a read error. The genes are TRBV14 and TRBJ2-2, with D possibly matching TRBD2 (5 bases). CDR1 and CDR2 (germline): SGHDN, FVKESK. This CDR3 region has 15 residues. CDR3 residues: CASSQAGVATGVLFF. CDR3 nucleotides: TGTGCCAGCAGCCAAGCTGGGGTGGCGACCGGGGTGCTGTTTTTT. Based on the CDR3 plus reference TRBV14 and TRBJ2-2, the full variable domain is EAGVTQFPSHSVIEKGQTVTLRCDPISGHDNLYWYRRVMGKEIKFLLHFVKESKQDESGMPNNRFLAERTGGTYSTLKVQPAELEDSGVYFCASSQAGVATGVLFFGEGSRLTVL.

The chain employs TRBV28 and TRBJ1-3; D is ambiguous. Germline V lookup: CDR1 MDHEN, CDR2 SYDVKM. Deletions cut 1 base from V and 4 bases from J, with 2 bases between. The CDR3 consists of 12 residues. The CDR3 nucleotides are TGTGCCAGCAGTTTATCAGGAAACACCATATATTTT. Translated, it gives CASSLSGNTIYF.

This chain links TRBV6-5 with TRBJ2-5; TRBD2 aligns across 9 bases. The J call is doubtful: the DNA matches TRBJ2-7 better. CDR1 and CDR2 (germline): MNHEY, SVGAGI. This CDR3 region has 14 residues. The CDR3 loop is CASSPLAGEDEQYF. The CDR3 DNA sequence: TGTGCCAGCAGTCCTTTAGCGGGAGAAGACGAGCAGTACTTC.

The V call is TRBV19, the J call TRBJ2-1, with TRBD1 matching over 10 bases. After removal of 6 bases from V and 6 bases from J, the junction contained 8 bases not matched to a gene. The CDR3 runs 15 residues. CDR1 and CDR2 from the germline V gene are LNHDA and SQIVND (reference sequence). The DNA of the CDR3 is TGTGCCAGTAGGGTGACAGGGGGCCTCCGCAATGAGCAGTTCTTC. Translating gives CASRVTGGLRNEQFF.

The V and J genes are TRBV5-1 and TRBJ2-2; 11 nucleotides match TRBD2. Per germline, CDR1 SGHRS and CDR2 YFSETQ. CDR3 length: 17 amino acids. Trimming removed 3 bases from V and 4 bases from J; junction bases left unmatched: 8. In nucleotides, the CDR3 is TGCGCCAGCAGCTCATTAGCGGGAGGGGCAGGCACCGGGGAGCTGTTTTTT. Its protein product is CASSSLAGGAGTGELFF.

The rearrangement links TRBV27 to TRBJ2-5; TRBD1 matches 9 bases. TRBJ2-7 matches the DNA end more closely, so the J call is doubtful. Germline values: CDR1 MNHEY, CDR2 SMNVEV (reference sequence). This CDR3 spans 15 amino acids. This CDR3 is CASSLSGTGYYEQYF. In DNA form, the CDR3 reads TGTGCCAGCAGTTTATCCGGGACAGGGTACTACGAGCAGTACTTC.

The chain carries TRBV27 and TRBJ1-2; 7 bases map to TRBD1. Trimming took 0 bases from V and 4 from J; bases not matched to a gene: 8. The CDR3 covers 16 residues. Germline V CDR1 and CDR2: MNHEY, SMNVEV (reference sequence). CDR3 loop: CASSLSSRGQAYGYTF. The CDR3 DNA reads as TGTGCCAGCAGTTTATCGAGTCGCGGACAGGCCTATGGCTACACCTTC.

The CDR3 DNA reads TGTGCCAGCAGTTCAGGGGTCTCCTACGAGCAGTACTTC. Amino acid sequence: CASSSGVSYEQYF. The chain recombines TRBV28 with TRBJ2-7; D is possibly TRBD1 (6 bases). This CDR3 has 13 residues. V was trimmed by 4 bases and J by 0 bases, leaving 7 bases between them. CDR1 is MDHEN and CDR2 is SYDVKM in the germline V gene.